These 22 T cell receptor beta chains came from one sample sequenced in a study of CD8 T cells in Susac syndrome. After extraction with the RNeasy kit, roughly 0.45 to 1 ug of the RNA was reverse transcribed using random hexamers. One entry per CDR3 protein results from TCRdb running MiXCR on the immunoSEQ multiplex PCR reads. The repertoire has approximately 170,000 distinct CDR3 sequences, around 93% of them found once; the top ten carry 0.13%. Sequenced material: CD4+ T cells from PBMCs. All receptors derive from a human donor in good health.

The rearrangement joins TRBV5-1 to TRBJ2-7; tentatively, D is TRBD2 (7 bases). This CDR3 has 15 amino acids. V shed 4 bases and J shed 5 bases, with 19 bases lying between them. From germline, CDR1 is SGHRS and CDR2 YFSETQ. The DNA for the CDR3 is TGCGCCAGCAGCATTGGCGCGGGGGCTGGTGACGAGCAGTACTTC. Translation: CASSIGAGAGDEQYF.

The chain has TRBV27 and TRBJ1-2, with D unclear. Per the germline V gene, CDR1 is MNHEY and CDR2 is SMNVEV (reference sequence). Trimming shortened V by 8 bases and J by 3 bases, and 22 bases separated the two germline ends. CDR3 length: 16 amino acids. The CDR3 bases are TGTGCCAGCGGTCTTACCCCAACCACCAATCACTATGGCTACACCTTC. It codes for CASGLTPTTNHYGYTF.

CDR3 amino acids: CSAQPAGRENTIYF. For the CDR3, the DNA is TGCAGTGCCCAACCAGCGGGGCGAGAAAACACCATATATTTT. This chain connects TRBV20-1 to TRBJ1-3; D is perhaps TRBD1 (5 bases). The CDR3 length is 14 residues. Trimming cost V 6 bases and J 6 bases, with 18 bases left between them. CDR1 DFQATT and CDR2 SNEGSKA come from the germline V gene (reference sequence).

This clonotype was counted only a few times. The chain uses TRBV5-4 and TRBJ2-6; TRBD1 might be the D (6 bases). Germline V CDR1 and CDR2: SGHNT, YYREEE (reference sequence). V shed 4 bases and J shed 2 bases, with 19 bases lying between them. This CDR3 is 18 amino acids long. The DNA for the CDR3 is TGTGCCAGCAGCCCATCCAGGGGCGCAGGGACTGGGGCCAACGTCCTGACTTTC. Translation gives CASSPSRGAGTGANVLTF. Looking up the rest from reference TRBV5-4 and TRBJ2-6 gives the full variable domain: ETGVTQSPTHLIKTRGQQVTLRCSSQSGHNTVSWYQQALGQGPQFIFQYYREEENGRGNFPPRFSGLQFPNYSSELNVNALELDDSALYLCASSPSRGAGTGANVLTFGAGSRLTVL.

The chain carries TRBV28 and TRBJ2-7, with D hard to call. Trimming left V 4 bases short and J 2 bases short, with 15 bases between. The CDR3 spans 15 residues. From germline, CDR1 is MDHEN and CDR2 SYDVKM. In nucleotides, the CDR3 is TGTGCCAGCAGTTCAGTACTGGACGGAGCCTACGAGCAGTACTTC. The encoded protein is CASSSVLDGAYEQYF. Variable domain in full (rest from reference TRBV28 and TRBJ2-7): DVKVTQSSRYLVKRTGEKVFLECVQDMDHENMFWYRQDPGLGLRLIYFSYDVKMKEKGDIPEGYSVSREKKERFSLILESASTNQTSMYLCASSSVLDGAYEQYFGPGTRLTVT.

The CDR3 region has the DNA TGTGTCCACATGGACAGGGGAGGCGCCGGGGAGCTGTTTTTT. The encoded protein is CVHMDRGGAGELFF. V gene TRBV19 combines with J gene TRBJ2-2; 9 bases are shared with TRBD1. Germline CDR1 reads LNHDA; CDR2 reads SQIVND (reference sequence). There are 14 residues in the CDR3. The whole variable domain, remainder taken from reference TRBV19 and TRBJ2-2, is DGGITQSPKYLFRKEGQNVTLSCEQNLNHDAMYWYRQDPGQGLRLIYYSQIVNDFQKGDIAEGYSVSREKKESFPLTVTSAQKNPTAFYLCVHMDRGGAGELFFGEGSRLTVL.

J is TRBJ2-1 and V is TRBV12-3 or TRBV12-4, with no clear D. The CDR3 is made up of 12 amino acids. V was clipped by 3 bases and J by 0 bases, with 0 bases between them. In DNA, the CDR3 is TGTGCCAGCAGTTTCTCCTACAATGAGCAGTTCTTC. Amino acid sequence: CASSFSYNEQFF.

The CDR3 sequence is CASSVDGRVTTGELFF. CDR3 nucleotide sequence: TGTGCCAGCAGCGTAGACGGCAGGGTGACTACCGGGGAGCTGTTTTTT. The chain employs TRBV9 and TRBJ2-2, with D tentatively TRBD1 (5 bases). The CDR3 length is 16 residues. Germline V gives CDR1 SGDLS, CDR2 YYNGEE. The V and J ends lost 0 bases and 5 bases respectively, with 14 bases between them.

The CDR3 bases are TGCAGCGTTGAAATTGGCGGGGGACTAGGCTACACCTTC. Encoded protein: CSVEIGGGLGYTF. This chain connects TRBV29-1 to TRBJ1-2, with D possibly TRBD1 on 5 matching bases. Between the trimmed V and J ends, which lost 2 bases and 8 bases, there was a span of 15 bases. CDR1 and CDR2 from the germline V gene are SQVTM and ANQGSEA. The CDR3 is 13 residues long.

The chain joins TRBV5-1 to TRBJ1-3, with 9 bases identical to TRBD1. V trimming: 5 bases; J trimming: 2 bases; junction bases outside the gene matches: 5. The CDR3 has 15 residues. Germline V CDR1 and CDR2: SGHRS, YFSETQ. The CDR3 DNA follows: TGCGCCAGCAGTCGGGACAGGGAAACTGGAAACACCATATATTTT. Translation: CASSRDRETGNTIYF. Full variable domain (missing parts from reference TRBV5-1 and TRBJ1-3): KAGVTQTPRYLIKTRGQQVTLSCSPISGHRSVSWYQQTPGQGLQFLFEYFSETQRNKGNFPGRFSGRQFSNSRSEMNVSTLELGDSALYLCASSRDRETGNTIYFGEGSWLTVV.

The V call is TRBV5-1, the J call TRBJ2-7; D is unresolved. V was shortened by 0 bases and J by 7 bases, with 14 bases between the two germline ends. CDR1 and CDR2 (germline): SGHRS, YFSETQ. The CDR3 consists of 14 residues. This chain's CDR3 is CASSLAGGTLEQYF. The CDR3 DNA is TGCGCCAGCAGCTTGGCCGGCGGCACGCTGGAGCAGTACTTC. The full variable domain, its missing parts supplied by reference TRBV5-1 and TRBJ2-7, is KAGVTQTPRYLIKTRGQQVTLSCSPISGHRSVSWYQQTPGQGLQFLFEYFSETQRNKGNFPGRFSGRQFSNSRSEMNVSTLELGDSALYLCASSLAGGTLEQYFGPGTRLTVT.

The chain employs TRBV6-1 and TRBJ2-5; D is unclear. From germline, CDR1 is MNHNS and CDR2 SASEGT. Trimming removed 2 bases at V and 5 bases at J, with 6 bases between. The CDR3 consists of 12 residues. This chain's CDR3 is CASSESSETQYF. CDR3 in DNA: TGTGCCAGCAGTGAATCTTCGGAGACCCAGTACTTC.

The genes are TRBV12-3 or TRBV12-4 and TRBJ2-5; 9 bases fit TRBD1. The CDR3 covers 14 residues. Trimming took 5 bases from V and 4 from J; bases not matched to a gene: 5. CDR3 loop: CASSEGQGRETQYF. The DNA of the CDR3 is TGTGCCAGCAGTGAGGGACAGGGAAGAGAGACCCAGTACTTC.

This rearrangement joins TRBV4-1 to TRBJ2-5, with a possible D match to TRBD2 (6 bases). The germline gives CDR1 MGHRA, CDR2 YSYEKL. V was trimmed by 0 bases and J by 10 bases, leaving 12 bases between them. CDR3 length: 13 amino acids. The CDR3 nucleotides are TGCGCCAGCAGCCAAGATCGGGAGACTAGCCAGTACTTC. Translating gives CASSQDRETSQYF.

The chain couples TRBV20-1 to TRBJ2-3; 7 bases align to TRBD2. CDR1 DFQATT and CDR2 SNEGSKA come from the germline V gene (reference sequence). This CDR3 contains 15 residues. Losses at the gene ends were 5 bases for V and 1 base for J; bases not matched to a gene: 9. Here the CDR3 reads CSAGTMAGGTDTQYF. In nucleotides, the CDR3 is TGCAGTGCTGGGACTATGGCGGGAGGCACAGATACGCAGTATTTT.

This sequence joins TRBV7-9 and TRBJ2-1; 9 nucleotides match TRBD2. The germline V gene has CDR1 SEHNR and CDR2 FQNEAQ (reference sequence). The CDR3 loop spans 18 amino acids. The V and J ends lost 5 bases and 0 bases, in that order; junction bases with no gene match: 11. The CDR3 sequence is CASSVTSGSSRSYNEQFF. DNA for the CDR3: TGTGCCAGCAGCGTGACTAGCGGATCCTCACGCTCCTACAATGAGCAGTTCTTC.

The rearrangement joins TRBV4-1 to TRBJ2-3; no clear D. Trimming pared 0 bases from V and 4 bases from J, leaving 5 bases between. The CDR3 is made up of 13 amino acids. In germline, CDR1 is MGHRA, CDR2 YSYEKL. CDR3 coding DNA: TGCGCCAGCAGCCAAGACACCCCAGATACGCAGTATTTT. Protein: CASSQDTPDTQYF.

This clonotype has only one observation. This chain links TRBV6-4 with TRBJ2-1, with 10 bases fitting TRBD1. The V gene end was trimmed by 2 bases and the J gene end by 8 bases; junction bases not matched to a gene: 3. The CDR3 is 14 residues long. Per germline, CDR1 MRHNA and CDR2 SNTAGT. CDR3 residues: CASSDGTGVHEQFF. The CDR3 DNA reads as TGTGCCAGCAGTGACGGGACAGGGGTGCATGAGCAGTTCTTC.

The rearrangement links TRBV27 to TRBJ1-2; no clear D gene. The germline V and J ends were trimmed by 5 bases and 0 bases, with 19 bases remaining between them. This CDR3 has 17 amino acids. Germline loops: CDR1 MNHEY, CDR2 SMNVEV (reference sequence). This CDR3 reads CASSPLGPEASNYGYTF. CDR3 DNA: TGTGCCAGCAGTCCTCTCGGACCAGAGGCGTCTAACTATGGCTACACCTTC.

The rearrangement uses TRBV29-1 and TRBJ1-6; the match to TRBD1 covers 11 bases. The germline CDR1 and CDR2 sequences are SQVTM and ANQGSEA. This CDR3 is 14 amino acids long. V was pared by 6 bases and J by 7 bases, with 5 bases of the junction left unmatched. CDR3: CSVSGTGGNSPLHF. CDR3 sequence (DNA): TGCAGCGTCTCCGGGACAGGGGGAAATTCACCCCTCCACTTT.

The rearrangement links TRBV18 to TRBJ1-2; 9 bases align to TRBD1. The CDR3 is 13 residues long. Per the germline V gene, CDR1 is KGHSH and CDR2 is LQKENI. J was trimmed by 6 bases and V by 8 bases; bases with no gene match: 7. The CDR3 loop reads CASQRTGENGYTF. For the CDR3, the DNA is TGTGCCAGCCAACGGACAGGGGAAAATGGCTACACCTTC.

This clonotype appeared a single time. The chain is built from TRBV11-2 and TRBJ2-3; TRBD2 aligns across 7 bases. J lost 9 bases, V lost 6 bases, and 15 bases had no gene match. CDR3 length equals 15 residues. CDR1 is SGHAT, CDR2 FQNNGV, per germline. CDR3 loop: CASSSRLAVEGTQYF. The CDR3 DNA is TGTGCCAGCAGTTCCCGTCTAGCGGTGGAAGGAACGCAGTATTTT.